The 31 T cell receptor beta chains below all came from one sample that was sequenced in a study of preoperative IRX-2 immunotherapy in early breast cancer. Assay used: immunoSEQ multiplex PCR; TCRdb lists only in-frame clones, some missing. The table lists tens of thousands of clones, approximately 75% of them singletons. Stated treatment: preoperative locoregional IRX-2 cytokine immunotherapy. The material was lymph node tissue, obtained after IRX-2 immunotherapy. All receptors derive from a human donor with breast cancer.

The CDR3 DNA sequence: TGTGCCAGCAGCCTCGATCCCACGGCTGAAGCTTTCTTT. Residues: CASSLDPTAEAFF. The chain has TRBV9 and TRBJ1-1; D is ambiguous. The germline gives CDR1 SGDLS, CDR2 YYNGEE. The V end lost 4 bases, the J end lost 6 bases, and 13 bases lay between the germline ends. There are 13 residues in the CDR3.

The CDR3 DNA is TGTGCCAGCAGTTACACTTGGGGGGTGGGAGAAAAACTGTTTTTT. This gives the protein CASSYTWGVGEKLFF. The gene calls are TRBV6-8 and TRBJ1-4, with D possibly being TRBD1 (5 bases). The germline V gene encodes CDR1 MNHGY and CDR2 SAAAGT. The CDR3 consists of 15 residues. V was cut by 2 bases and J by 8 bases, with 15 bases left in between.

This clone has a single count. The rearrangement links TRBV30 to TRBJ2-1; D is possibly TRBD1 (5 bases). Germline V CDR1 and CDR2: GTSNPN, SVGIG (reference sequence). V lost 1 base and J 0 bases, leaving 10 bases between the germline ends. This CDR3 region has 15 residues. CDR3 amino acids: CAWSEGVSSYNEQFF. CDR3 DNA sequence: TGTGCCTGGAGTGAAGGGGTGAGCTCCTACAATGAGCAGTTCTTC.

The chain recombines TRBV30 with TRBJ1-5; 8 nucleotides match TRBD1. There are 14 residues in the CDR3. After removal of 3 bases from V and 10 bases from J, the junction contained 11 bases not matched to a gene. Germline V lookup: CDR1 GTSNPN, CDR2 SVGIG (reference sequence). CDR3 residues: CAWSLGQGVLPQHF. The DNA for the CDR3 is TGTGCCTGGAGCCTAGGACAGGGAGTATTACCCCAGCATTTT.

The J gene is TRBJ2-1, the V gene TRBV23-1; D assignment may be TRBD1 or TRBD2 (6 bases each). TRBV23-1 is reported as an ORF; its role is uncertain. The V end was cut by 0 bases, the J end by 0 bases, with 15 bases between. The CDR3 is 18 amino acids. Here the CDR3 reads CASSQSKGGASSYNEQFF. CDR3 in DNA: TGCGCCAGCAGTCAATCGAAGGGGGGCGCTAGCTCCTACAATGAGCAGTTCTTC.

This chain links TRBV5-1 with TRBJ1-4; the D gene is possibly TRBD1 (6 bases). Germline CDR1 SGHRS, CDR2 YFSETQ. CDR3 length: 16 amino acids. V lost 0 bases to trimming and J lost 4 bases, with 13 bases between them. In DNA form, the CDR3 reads TGCGCCAGCAGCTTGGCCGGGGGACAACTTAATGAAAAACTGTTTTTT. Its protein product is CASSLAGGQLNEKLFF. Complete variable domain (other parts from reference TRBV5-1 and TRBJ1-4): KAGVTQTPRYLIKTRGQQVTLSCSPISGHRSVSWYQQTPGQGLQFLFEYFSETQRNKGNFPGRFSGRQFSNSRSEMNVSTLELGDSALYLCASSLAGGQLNEKLFFGSGTQLSVL.

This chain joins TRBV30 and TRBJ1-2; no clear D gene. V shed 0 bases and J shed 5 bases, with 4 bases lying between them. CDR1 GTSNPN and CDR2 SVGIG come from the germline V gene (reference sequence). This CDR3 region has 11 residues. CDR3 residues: CAWSVGYGYTF. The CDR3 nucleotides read TGTGCCTGGAGTGTAGGGTATGGCTACACCTTC.

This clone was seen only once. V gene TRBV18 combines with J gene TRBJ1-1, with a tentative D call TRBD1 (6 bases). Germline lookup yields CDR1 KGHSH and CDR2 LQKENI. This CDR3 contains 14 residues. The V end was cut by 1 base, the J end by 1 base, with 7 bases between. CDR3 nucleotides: TGTGCCAGCTCACCACTGGGACAGAACACTGAAGCTTTCTTT. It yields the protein CASSPLGQNTEAFF.

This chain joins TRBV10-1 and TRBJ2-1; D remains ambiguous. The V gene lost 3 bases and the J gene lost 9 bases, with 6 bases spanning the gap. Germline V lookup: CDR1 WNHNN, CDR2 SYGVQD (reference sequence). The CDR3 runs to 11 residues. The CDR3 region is CASSESIEQFF. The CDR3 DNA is TGCGCCAGCAGTGAATCTATTGAGCAGTTCTTC.

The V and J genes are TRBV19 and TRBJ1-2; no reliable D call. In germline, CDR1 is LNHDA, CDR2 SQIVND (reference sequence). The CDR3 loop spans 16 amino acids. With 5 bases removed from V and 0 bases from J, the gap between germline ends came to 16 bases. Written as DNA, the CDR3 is TGTGCCAGTAGTCCCCCAATGAACAAAGCTAACTATGGCTACACCTTC. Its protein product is CASSPPMNKANYGYTF.

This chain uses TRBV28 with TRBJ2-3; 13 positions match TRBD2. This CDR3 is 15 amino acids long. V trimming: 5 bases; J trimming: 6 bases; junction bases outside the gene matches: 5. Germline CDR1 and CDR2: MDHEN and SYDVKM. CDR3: CASSEPGLAGDTQYF. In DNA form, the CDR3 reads TGTGCCAGCAGTGAACCGGGACTAGCGGGGGATACGCAGTATTTT. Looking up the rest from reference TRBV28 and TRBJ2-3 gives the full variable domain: DVKVTQSSRYLVKRTGEKVFLECVQDMDHENMFWYRQDPGLGLRLIYFSYDVKMKEKGDIPEGYSVSREKKERFSLILESASTNQTSMYLCASSEPGLAGDTQYFGPGTRLTVL.

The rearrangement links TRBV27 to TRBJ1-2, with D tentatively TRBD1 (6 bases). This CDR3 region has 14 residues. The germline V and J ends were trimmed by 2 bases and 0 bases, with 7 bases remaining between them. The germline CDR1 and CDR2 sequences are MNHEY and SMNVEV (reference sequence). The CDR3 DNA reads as TGTGCCAGCAGTTTACACAGGGCTAACTATGGCTACACCTTC. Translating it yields CASSLHRANYGYTF.

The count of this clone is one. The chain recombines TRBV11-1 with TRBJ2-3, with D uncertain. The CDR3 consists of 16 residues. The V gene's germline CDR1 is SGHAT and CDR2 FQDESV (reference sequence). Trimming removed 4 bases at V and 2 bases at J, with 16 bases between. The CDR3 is CASSSPTTENTDTQYF. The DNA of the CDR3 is TGTGCCAGCAGCTCTCCTACGACGGAAAACACAGATACGCAGTATTTT.

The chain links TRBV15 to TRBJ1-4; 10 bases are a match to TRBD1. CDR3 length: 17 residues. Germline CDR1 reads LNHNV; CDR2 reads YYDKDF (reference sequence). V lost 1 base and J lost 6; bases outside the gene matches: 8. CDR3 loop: CATSRGRPGTGDEKLFF. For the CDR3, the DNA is TGTGCCACCAGCAGAGGTCGGCCCGGGACAGGGGATGAAAAACTGTTTTTT.

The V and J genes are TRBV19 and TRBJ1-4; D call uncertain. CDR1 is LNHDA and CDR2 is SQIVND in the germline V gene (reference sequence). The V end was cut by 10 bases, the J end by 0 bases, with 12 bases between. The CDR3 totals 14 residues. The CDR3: CATREQSTNEKLFF. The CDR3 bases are TGTGCCACCAGAGAACAGTCAACTAATGAAAAACTGTTTTTT.

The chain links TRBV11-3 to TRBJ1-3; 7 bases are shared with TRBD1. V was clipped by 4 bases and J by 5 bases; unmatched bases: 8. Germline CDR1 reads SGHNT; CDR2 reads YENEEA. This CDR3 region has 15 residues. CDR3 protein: CASSYPTGVRNTIYF. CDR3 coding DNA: TGTGCCAGCAGCTACCCCACAGGGGTACGAAACACCATATATTTT. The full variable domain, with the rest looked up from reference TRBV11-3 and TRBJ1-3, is EAGVVQSPRYKIIEKKQPVAFWCNPISGHNTLYWYLQNLGQGPELLIRYENEEAVDDSQLPKDRFSAERLKGVDSTLKIQPAELGDSAVYLCASSYPTGVRNTIYFGEGSWLTVV.

CDR3 amino acids: CASSLSGTMGEKLFF. For the CDR3, the DNA is TGTGCCAGCAGTTTATCCGGGACAATGGGGGAAAAACTGTTTTTT. The J gene is TRBJ1-4, the V gene TRBV28, with a weak D call TRBD1 (6 bases). This CDR3 region has 15 residues. The V end was cut by 1 base, the J end by 8 bases, with 14 bases between. Germline CDR1 reads MDHEN; CDR2 reads SYDVKM.

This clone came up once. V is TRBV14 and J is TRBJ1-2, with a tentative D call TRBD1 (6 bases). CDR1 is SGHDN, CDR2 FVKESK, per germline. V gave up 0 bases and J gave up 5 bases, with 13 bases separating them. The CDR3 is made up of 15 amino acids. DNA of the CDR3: TGTGCCAGCAGCCAAGATTATAAGGGGGATTATGGCTACACCTTC. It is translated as CASSQDYKGDYGYTF.

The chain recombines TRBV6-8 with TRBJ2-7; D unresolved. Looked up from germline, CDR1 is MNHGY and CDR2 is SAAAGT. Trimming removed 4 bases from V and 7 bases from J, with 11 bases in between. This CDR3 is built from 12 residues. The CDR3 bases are TGTGCCAGCAGTTCAGGTCCTGGGGAGCAGTACGTC. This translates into CASSSGPGEQYV.

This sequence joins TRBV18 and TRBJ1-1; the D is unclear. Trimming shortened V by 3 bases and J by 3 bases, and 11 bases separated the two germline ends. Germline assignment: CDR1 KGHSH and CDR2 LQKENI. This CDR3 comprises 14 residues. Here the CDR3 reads CASSPSTGDTEAFF. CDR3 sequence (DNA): TGTGCCAGCTCACCTTCGACCGGGGACACTGAAGCTTTCTTT.

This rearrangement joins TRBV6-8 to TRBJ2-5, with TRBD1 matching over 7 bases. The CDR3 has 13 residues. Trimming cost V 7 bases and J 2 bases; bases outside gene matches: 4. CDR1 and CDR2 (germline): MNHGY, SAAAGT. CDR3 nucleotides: TGTGCCAGCATGGGCAGGGGGCAAGAGACCCAGTACTTC. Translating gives CASMGRGQETQYF.

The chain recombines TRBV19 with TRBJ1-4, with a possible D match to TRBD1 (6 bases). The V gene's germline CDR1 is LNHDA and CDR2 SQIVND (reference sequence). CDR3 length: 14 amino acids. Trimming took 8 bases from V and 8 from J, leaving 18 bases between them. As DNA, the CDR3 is TGTGCCAGTGGGCCTTCGGGGGCTTGGGAAAAACTGTTTTTT. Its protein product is CASGPSGAWEKLFF. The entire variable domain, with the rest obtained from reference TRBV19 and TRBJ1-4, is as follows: DGGITQSPKYLFRKEGQNVTLSCEQNLNHDAMYWYRQDPGQGLRLIYYSQIVNDFQKGDIAEGYSVSREKKESFPLTVTSAQKNPTAFYLCASGPSGAWEKLFFGSGTQLSVL.

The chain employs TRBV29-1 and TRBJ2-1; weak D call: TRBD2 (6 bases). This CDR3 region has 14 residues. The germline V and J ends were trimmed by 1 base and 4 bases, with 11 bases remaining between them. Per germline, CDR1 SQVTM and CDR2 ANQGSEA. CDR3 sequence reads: CSVEVASVYNEQFF. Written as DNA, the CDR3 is TGCAGCGTTGAAGTTGCTAGCGTTTACAATGAGCAGTTCTTC.

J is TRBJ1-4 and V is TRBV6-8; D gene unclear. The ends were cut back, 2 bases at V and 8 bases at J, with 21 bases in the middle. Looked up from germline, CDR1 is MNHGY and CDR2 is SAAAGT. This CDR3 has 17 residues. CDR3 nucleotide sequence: TGTGCCAGCAGTTACCCTACCTCCGGAAGGGAGGGAGAAAAACTGTTTTTT. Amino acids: CASSYPTSGREGEKLFF.

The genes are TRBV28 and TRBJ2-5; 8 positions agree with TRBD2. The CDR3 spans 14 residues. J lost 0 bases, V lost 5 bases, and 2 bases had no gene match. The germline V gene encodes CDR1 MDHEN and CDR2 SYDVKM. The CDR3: CASSPLADQETQYF. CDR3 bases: TGTGCCAGCAGTCCACTAGCGGACCAAGAGACCCAGTACTTC. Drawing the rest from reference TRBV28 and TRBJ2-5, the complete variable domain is DVKVTQSSRYLVKRTGEKVFLECVQDMDHENMFWYRQDPGLGLRLIYFSYDVKMKEKGDIPEGYSVSREKKERFSLILESASTNQTSMYLCASSPLADQETQYFGPGTRLLVL.

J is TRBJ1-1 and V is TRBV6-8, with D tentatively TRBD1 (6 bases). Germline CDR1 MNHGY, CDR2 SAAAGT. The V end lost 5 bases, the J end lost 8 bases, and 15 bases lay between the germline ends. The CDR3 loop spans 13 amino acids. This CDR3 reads CASSVSWTEEAFF. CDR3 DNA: TGTGCCAGCAGTGTCAGCTGGACAGAGGAAGCTTTCTTT.

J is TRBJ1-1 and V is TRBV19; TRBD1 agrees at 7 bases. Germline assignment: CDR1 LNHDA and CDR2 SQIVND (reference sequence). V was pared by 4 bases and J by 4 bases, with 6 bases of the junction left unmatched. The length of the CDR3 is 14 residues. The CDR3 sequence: CASSRGQVGTEAFF. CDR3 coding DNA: TGTGCCAGTAGTAGAGGACAGGTAGGCACTGAAGCTTTCTTT.

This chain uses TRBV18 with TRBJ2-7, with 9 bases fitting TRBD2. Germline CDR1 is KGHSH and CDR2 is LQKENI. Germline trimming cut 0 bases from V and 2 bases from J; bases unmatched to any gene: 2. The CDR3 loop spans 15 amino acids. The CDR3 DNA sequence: TGTGCCAGCTCACCACCTCGCGGGGGGGCCTACGAGCAGTACTTC. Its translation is CASSPPRGGAYEQYF.

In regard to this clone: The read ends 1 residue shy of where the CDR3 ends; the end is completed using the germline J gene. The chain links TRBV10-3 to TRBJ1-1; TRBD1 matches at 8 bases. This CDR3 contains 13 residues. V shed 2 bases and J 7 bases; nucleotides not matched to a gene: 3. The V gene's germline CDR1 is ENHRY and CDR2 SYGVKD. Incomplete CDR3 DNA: TGTGCCATCAGTGAGCGGACAGGGTTTGAAGCTTTC. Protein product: CAISERTGFEAF. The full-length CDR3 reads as CAISERTGFEAFF.

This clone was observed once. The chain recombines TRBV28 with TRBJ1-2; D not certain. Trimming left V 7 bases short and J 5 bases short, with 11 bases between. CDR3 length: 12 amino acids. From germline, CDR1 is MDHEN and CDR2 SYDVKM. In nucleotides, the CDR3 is TGTGCCAGCAACTTCGGTGGGTATGGCTACACCTTC. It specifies CASNFGGYGYTF.

The DNA for the CDR3 is TGTGCCTGGAGTCGCTACCCAGATTCCGGAAACACCATATATTTT. Translating gives CAWSRYPDSGNTIYF. This sequence joins TRBV30 and TRBJ1-3, with D hard to call. The germline V gene has CDR1 GTSNPN and CDR2 SVGIG (reference sequence). The CDR3 runs 15 residues. The V end lost 2 bases, the J end lost 4 bases, and 15 bases lay between the germline ends.